This TCR beta chain emerged from a study of CD8+ T cells in alopecia areata. It was cDNA, reverse transcribed from extracted RNA, that served as the sequencing template. Assay used: immunoSEQ multiplex PCR; TCRdb lists only in-frame clones, some missing. The table records 200,000 or so clones, roughly 64% of them present only once. As to treatment: oral pan-JAK inhibitor, 5-10 mg twice daily. Collection of lesional scalp punch biopsies and peripheral blood was performed in alopecia areata patients. This CDR3 has 16 residues. Trimming removed 1 base at V and 1 base at J, with 13 bases between. Germline assignment: CDR1 SGHTA and CDR2 FQGNSA.

The chain joins TRBV7-2 to TRBJ1-1, with D possibly matching TRBD1 (6 bases). The origin of this receptor is a human donor with alopecia areata. The source was CD4+ T cells sorted from blood, collected at week 24, from a patient treated with tofacitinib. The CDR3 here is CASSLVGGQENTEAFF. CDR3 coding DNA: TGTGCCAGCAGCTTAGTTGGGGGGCAGGAGAACACTGAAGCTTTCTTT.